Each of the 9 T cell receptor beta chains below was sequenced from the same sample in a study of T cells in Graves' hyperthyroidism and ophthalmopathy. Template material for amplifying TCR beta CDR3 regions consisted of RNA transcripts. Researchers ran a first-round RT-PCR on the TCR CDR3 using the HTBI primer set. TCRdb recomputed calls from the multiplex PCR reads with MiXCR, one row per CDR3 protein. In the table there are roughly 800,000 distinct CDR3 sequences, over 35% of which are singletons. The sample consisted of blood. Receptors were obtained from a man between 18 and 35 years old with Graves' hyperthyroidism.

This clonotype was seen more than once but under ten times. The gene calls are TRBV12-3 or TRBV12-4 and TRBJ1-1; a possible D gene is TRBD1 (6 bases). The V end was cut by 1 base, the J end by 13 bases, with 13 bases between. The CDR3 is 12 residues long. The CDR3: CASSLGRGADFF. In DNA form, the CDR3 reads TGTGCCAGCAGTTTAGGTAGGGGGGCGGATTTCTTT.

The chain employs TRBV20-1 and TRBJ2-5; D may correspond to TRBD1 or TRBD2 (5 bases each). The V gene lost 3 bases and the J gene lost 5 bases, with 16 bases spanning the gap. CDR3 length: 14 residues. CDR1 and CDR2 (germline): DFQATT, SNEGSKA (reference sequence). The CDR3 coding sequence is TGCAGTGCTAGCGAAGGGGTAGCGACGGAGACCCAGTACTTC. It translates to CSASEGVATETQYF.

The chain employs TRBV5-6 and TRBJ2-7; no clear D gene. The germline CDR1 and CDR2 sequences are SGHDT and YYEEEE. The CDR3 runs to 13 residues. V shed 1 base and J shed 6 bases, with 11 bases lying between them. Here the CDR3 reads CASSLSSVGEQYF. CDR3 DNA: TGTGCCAGCAGCTTGTCATCAGTTGGCGAGCAGTACTTC.

The chain has TRBV4-2 and TRBJ1-1, with TRBD1 matching over 7 bases. The CDR3 has 14 amino acids. V was pared by 4 bases and J by 4 bases, with 6 bases of the junction left unmatched. CDR1 and CDR2 (germline): LGHNA, YNFKEQ. This CDR3 reads CASSRQGGVTEAFF. The CDR3 DNA follows: TGTGCCAGCAGCCGTCAGGGGGGCGTCACTGAAGCTTTCTTT.

CDR3: CASSDSYSGANVLTF. The CDR3 nucleotides are TGTGCCAGCAGTGATTCTTACTCTGGGGCCAACGTCCTGACTTTC. V is TRBV12-3 or TRBV12-4 and J is TRBJ2-6; D remains ambiguous. Trimming pared 5 bases from V and 0 bases from J, leaving 8 bases between. The CDR3 is 15 residues long.

V and J are TRBV12-3 or TRBV12-4 and TRBJ1-1, with D maybe TRBD1 (5 bases). The CDR3 is made up of 14 amino acids. V was trimmed by 6 bases and J by 0 bases, leaving 11 bases between them. The CDR3: CASSPGGVNTEAFF. The CDR3 DNA sequence: TGTGCCAGCAGCCCTGGGGGGGTGAACACTGAAGCTTTCTTT.

Concerning this clonotype: A much larger clone sits a single nucleotide away, making a read error possible. As DNA, the CDR3 is TGCAGTGCTAGAGATTCCGCTACCCCTGAAGCTTTCTTT. Translated: CSARDSATPEAFF. The rearrangement uses TRBV20-1 and TRBJ1-1, with D unclear. The CDR3 has 13 amino acids. Germline CDR1 reads DFQATT; CDR2 reads SNEGSKA (reference sequence). Trimming removed 0 bases from V and 6 bases from J, with 11 bases in between.

This clonotype was detected many times. The rearrangement uses TRBV7-9 and TRBJ1-6; possible D gene TRBD1, 5 bases. The germline V gene has CDR1 SEHNR and CDR2 FQNEAQ (reference sequence). The V end was cut by 4 bases, the J end by 7 bases, with 11 bases between. The CDR3 loop spans 14 amino acids. The CDR3 sequence is CASSSQGRNSPLHF. The CDR3 DNA is TGTGCCAGCAGCTCGCAGGGCCGCAATTCACCCCTCCACTTT.

The rearrangement joins TRBV7-2 to TRBJ2-5; D not resolved. V was trimmed by 6 bases and J by 4 bases, leaving 12 bases between them. Germline-derived CDR1 and CDR2 are SGHTA and FQGNSA. The CDR3 has 13 residues. CDR3 nucleotide sequence: TGTGCCAGCAGTCCAGACCCCTTAGAGACCCAGTACTTC. Translation gives CASSPDPLETQYF. Full variable domain (missing parts from reference TRBV7-2 and TRBJ2-5): GAGVSQSPSNKVTEKGKDVELRCDPISGHTALYWYRQSLGQGLEFLIYFQGNSAPDKSGLPSDRFSAERTGGSVSTLTIQRTQQEDSAVYLCASSPDPLETQYFGPGTRLLVL.